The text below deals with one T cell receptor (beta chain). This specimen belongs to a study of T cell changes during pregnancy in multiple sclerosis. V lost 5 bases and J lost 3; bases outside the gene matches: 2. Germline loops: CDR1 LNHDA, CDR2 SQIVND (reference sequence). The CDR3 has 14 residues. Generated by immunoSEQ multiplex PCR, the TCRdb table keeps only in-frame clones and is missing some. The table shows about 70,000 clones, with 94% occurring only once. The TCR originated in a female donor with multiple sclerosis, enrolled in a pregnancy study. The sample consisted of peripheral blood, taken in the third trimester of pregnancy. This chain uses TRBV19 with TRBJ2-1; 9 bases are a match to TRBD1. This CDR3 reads CASSAGQGYNEQFF. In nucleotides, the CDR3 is TGTGCCAGTAGTGCGGGACAGGGCTACAATGAGCAGTTCTTC.